This TCR beta chain derives from a study of blood T cells in healthy people across ages. The CDR3 contains 19 residues. Germline V gives CDR1 SGHKS, CDR2 YYEKEE (reference sequence). V was clipped by 0 bases and J by 0 bases; unmatched bases: 10. The authors ran a second PCR of about 7 to 12 cycles using a sample-barcoded 5' primer and a J-beta primer mix. TCRdb re-called the 5' RACE reads with MiXCR, one entry per CDR3 protein. Of fewer than 2 million distinct CDR3 sequences in the sample, approximately 39% were seen once. Sequenced sample: blood. This rearrangement joins TRBV5-5 to TRBJ1-5; TRBD1 aligns across 9 bases. The sequence came from a human donor in good health. The CDR3 protein is CASSLVMTGGGFSNQPQHF. The CDR3 DNA reads TGTGCCAGCAGCTTGGTGATGACAGGGGGGGGGTTTAGCAATCAGCCCCAGCATTTT.